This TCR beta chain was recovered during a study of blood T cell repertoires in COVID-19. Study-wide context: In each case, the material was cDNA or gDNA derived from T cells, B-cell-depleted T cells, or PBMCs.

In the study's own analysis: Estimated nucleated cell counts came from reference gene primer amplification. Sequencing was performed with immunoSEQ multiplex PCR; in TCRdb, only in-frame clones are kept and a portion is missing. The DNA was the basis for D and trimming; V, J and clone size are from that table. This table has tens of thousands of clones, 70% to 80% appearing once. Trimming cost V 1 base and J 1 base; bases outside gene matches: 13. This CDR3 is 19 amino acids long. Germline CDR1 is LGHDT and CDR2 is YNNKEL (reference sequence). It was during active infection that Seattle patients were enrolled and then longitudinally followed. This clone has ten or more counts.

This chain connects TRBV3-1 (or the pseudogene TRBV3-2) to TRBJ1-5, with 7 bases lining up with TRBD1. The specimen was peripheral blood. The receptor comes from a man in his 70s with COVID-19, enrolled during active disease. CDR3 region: CASSQGTGGGVVSNQPQHF. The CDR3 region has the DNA TGTGCCAGCAGCCAAGGGACAGGCGGCGGTGTAGTCAGCAATCAGCCCCAGCATTTT.